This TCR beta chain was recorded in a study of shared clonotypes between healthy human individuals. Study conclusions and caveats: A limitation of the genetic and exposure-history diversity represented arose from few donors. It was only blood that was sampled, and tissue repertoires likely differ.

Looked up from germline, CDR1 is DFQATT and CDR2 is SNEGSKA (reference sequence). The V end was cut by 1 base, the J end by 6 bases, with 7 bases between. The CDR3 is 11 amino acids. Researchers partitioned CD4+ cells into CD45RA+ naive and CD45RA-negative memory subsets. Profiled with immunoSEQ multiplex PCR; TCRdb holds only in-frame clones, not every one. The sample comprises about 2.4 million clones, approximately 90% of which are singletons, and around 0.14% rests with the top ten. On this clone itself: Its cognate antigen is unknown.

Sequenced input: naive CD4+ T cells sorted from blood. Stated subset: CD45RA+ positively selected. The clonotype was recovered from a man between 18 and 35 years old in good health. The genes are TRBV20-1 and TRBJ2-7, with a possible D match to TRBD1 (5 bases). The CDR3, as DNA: TGCAGTGCTAGAGCACAGGTCGAGCAGTACTTC. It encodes CSARAQVEQYF.